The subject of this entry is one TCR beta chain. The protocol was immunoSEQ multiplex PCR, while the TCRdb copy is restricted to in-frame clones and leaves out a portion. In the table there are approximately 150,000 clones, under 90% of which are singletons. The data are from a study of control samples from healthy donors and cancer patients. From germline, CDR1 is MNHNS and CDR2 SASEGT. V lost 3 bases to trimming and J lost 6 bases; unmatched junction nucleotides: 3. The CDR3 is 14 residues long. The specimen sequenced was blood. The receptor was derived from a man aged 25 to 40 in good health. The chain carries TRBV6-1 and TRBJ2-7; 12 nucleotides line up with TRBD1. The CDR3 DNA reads TGTGCCAGCAGTGACAGGGACAGGGGGCGCGAGCAGTACTTC. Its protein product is CASSDRDRGREQYF.